These 22 T cell receptor beta chains came from one sample sequenced in a study of T cells after posttransplantation cyclophosphamide. Sampled 1 year posttransplant, controls received myeloablative marrow transplants, methotrexate and a calcineurin inhibitor. Here immunoSEQ multiplex PCR was the method, and the copy in TCRdb shows in-frame clones only, minus some. The sample shows 9,800 or so clones, roughly 90% of them seen only once. The sample was PBMCs, taken 430 to 450 days after allogeneic stem cell transplant with calcineurin inhibitor and methotrexate. These receptors originate from a male patient aged 45-59 years who received an allogeneic stem cell transplant from an unrelated donor, was CMV-positive, and had chronic GVHD only. Some of these T cells may belong to the graft donor.

In its sample, this clone was seen once. The V and J genes are TRBV5-6 and TRBJ2-2; the match to TRBD2 covers 8 bases. Germline-derived CDR1 and CDR2 are SGHDT and YYEEEE. The V segment lost 2 bases and the J segment 3 bases; nucleotides outside the gene matches: 3. The CDR3 spans 15 residues. The CDR3 region is CASSFTLADTGELFF. The CDR3 DNA reads as TGTGCCAGCAGCTTTACACTAGCGGACACCGGGGAGCTGTTTTTT.

The chain is built from TRBV4-1 and TRBJ2-1; 7 nucleotides agree with TRBD2. Unmatched junction bases numbered 14, after V lost 0 bases and J lost 3 bases. Germline-derived CDR1 and CDR2 are MGHRA and YSYEKL. This CDR3 contains 19 residues. CDR3 amino acids: CASSQELWRAGVGYNEQFF. The CDR3 region has the DNA TGCGCCAGCAGCCAAGAATTGTGGCGCGCGGGAGTGGGCTACAATGAGCAGTTCTTC.

The chain employs TRBV4-1 and TRBJ2-7, with TRBD2 matching over 8 bases. Germline CDR1 and CDR2: MGHRA and YSYEKL. The CDR3 consists of 15 residues. J gave up 3 bases and V 4 bases, and 8 bases lay outside the gene matches. CDR3 loop: CASSPRQRGGYEQYF. CDR3 sequence (DNA): TGCGCCAGCAGCCCCCGCCAACGGGGGGGCTACGAGCAGTACTTC.

The chain joins TRBV11-3 to TRBJ2-2; tentative D call: TRBD1 (5 bases). The CDR3 loop spans 17 amino acids. Germline V gene data show CDR1 as SGHNT and CDR2 as YENEEA. V was cut by 7 bases and J by 2 bases, with 20 bases left in between. This CDR3 reads CASNYVRGPTNTGELFF. The CDR3 DNA follows: TGTGCCAGCAATTACGTTAGGGGCCCTACCAACACCGGGGAGCTGTTTTTT.

CDR3 in amino acids: CASSRTPMNTGELFF. The CDR3 DNA reads TGTGCCAGCAGCCGGACTCCCATGAACACCGGGGAGCTGTTTTTT. This chain joins TRBV11-3 and TRBJ2-2; D is possibly TRBD2 (5 bases). Germline V CDR1 and CDR2: SGHNT, YENEEA. CDR3 length: 15 amino acids. The germline V and J ends were trimmed by 5 bases and 1 base, with 11 bases remaining between them. The entire variable domain, with the rest obtained from reference TRBV11-3 and TRBJ2-2, is as follows: EAGVVQSPRYKIIEKKQPVAFWCNPISGHNTLYWYLQNLGQGPELLIRYENEEAVDDSQLPKDRFSAERLKGVDSTLKIQPAELGDSAVYLCASSRTPMNTGELFFGEGSRLTVL.

This sequence joins TRBV2 and TRBJ2-5; 8 bases are shared with TRBD2. Germline lookup yields CDR1 SNHLY and CDR2 FYNNEI. This CDR3 spans 13 amino acids. The V and J ends lost 7 bases and 2 bases, in that order; junction bases with no gene match: 3. The chain's CDR3 is CASTGTSQETQYF. The CDR3 DNA follows: TGTGCCAGCACCGGGACTAGTCAAGAGACCCAGTACTTC.

The rearrangement links TRBV28 to TRBJ2-1, with 7 bases aligning to TRBD2. Germline values: CDR1 MDHEN, CDR2 SYDVKM. V dropped 10 bases and J dropped 4; count of bases not matched to a gene: 16. The CDR3 has 16 residues. CDR3 residues: CATTWAAGEPYNEQFF. CDR3 nucleotides: TGTGCCACGACCTGGGCGGCGGGAGAGCCTTACAATGAGCAGTTCTTC.

The chain links TRBV6-6 to TRBJ2-3; 11 bases align to TRBD2. There are 14 residues in the CDR3. V shed 4 bases and J 9 bases; nucleotides not matched to a gene: 6. CDR1 is MNHNY and CDR2 is SVGAGI in the germline V gene (reference sequence). In nucleotides, the CDR3 is TGTGCCAGCAGTTCGGTAGCGGGGGGGCTCACGCAGTATTTT. This encodes CASSSVAGGLTQYF.

The chain couples TRBV4-3 to TRBJ1-4; 7 bases are a match to TRBD1. After removal of 0 bases from V and 0 bases from J, the junction contained 16 bases not matched to a gene. CDR1 and CDR2 from the germline V gene are LGHNA and YSLEER. This CDR3 is built from 21 residues. In nucleotides, the CDR3 is TGCGCCAGCAGCCAAGAGATTTTCTTGACAGGGATACCTTCAACTAATGAAAAACTGTTTTTT. Translated: CASSQEIFLTGIPSTNEKLFF.

As concerns this clone: An end of the junction does not agree with germline; a read error may underlie this. CDR3 amino acids: CASSPRQGNF. DNA for the CDR3: TGTGCCAGCAGCCCCCGACAGGGGAACTTC. The chain employs TRBV5-6 and TRBJ2-7; 8 bases are a match to TRBD1. The CDR3 loop spans 10 amino acids. The germline V gene encodes CDR1 SGHDT and CDR2 YYEEEE. The full variable domain, rest sourced from reference TRBV5-6 and TRBJ2-7, is DAGVTQSPTHLIKTRGQQVTLRCSPKSGHDTVSWYQQALGQGPQFIFQYYEEEERQRGNFPDRFSGHQFPNYSSELNVNALLLGDSALYLCASSPRQGNFGPGTRLTVT.

The rearrangement joins TRBV7-9 to TRBJ2-7; the D is unclear. V was shortened by 4 bases and J by 2 bases, with 18 bases between the two germline ends. This CDR3 contains 16 residues. Germline V gene sequence: CDR1 SEHNR, CDR2 FQNEAQ (reference sequence). The DNA of the CDR3 is TGTGCCAGCAGCTCCCCTGAGGCAGACCTTACCTACGAGCAGTACTTC. This codes for CASSSPEADLTYEQYF.

Points on this clone: Sequence at one end of the junction differs from germline and may be a read error. This chain links TRBV6-5 with TRBJ1-2; D unresolved. Germline lookup yields CDR1 MNHEY and CDR2 SVGAGI. The CDR3 totals 8 residues. As DNA, the CDR3 is TGTGCCAGCAGTGGTCACAACTTC. Translation gives CASSGHNF.

The rearrangement links TRBV9 to TRBJ2-5; D is unclear. V was clipped by 4 bases and J by 1 base, with 8 bases between them. CDR3 length: 13 residues. CDR1 SGDLS and CDR2 YYNGEE come from the germline V gene. The CDR3 spells CASSHSSQETQYF. In nucleotides, the CDR3 is TGTGCCAGCAGCCATAGCAGCCAAGAGACCCAGTACTTC.

This chain connects TRBV7-2 to TRBJ1-2; 9 bases fit TRBD1. The CDR3 spans 16 residues. With V trimmed by 1 base and J by 4 bases, 7 bases remained unmatched. Germline V gene sequence: CDR1 SGHTA, CDR2 FQGNSA. CDR3: CASSLGGTGSRYGYTF. In nucleotides, the CDR3 is TGTGCCAGCAGCTTAGGCGGGACAGGGAGTCGCTATGGCTACACCTTC.

The genes are TRBV9 and TRBJ2-1; 7 bases align to TRBD2. The CDR3 has 16 residues. From germline, CDR1 is SGDLS and CDR2 YYNGEE. J lost 8 bases, V lost 8 bases, and 19 bases had no gene match. The CDR3 DNA follows: TGTGCCAGAATTCCCCTAGCCTACGGGAGGATCTATGAGCAGTTCTTC. Translating it yields CARIPLAYGRIYEQFF.

The V gene is TRBV2, the J gene TRBJ2-1, with a possible D match to TRBD2 (6 bases). The CDR3 length is 14 residues. V lost 7 bases and J lost 5, with 15 bases in between. Germline CDR1 SNHLY, CDR2 FYNNEI. The CDR3 nucleotides are TGTGCCAGCAATCCCGGGACTCCAAACAATGAGCAGTTCTTC. It yields the protein CASNPGTPNNEQFF.

V is TRBV6-5 and J is TRBJ1-1; the D gene is possibly TRBD1 (5 bases). Germline loops: CDR1 MNHEY, CDR2 SVGAGI. The germline V and J ends were trimmed by 5 bases and 2 bases, with 15 bases remaining between them. The CDR3 consists of 15 residues. The CDR3 coding sequence is TGTGCCAGCAGTGGCCCTGAGCAGGGTAACACTGAAGCTTTCTTT. It is translated as CASSGPEQGNTEAFF.

The chain couples TRBV19 to TRBJ2-7; a possible D gene is TRBD1 (6 bases). The CDR3 runs 15 residues. The germline gives CDR1 LNHDA, CDR2 SQIVND (reference sequence). The V gene lost 3 bases and the J gene lost 2 bases, with 14 bases spanning the gap. The CDR3 sequence: CASSIGAGAPYEQYF. CDR3 sequence (DNA): TGTGCCAGTAGTATTGGGGCAGGGGCCCCCTACGAGCAGTACTTC.

The V and J genes are TRBV6-5 and TRBJ1-2; the D is unclear. Trimming took 0 bases from V and 8 from J, leaving 16 bases between them. The CDR3 sequence is 15 residues long. Germline CDR1 and CDR2: MNHEY and SVGAGI. The CDR3 reads CASSYSEGRGQGYTF. The CDR3, as DNA: TGTGCCAGCAGTTACTCGGAGGGCCGCGGGCAGGGCTACACCTTC.

This clone appeared a single time. This rearrangement joins TRBV4-1 to TRBJ2-1, with 13 nucleotides matching TRBD2. Looked up from germline, CDR1 is MGHRA and CDR2 is YSYEKL. There are 15 residues in the CDR3. V lost 4 bases and J lost 5; bases outside the gene matches: 2. This chain's CDR3 is CASSPTSGGDNEQFF. Written as DNA, the CDR3 is TGCGCCAGCAGCCCAACTAGCGGGGGGGACAATGAGCAGTTCTTC.

CDR3 sequence (DNA): TGTGCCAGCGGGCCTGGGACAGGGTTGTGGTATGGCTACACCTTC. Its protein is CASGPGTGLWYGYTF. The V call is TRBV6-5, the J call TRBJ1-2; 9 bases align to TRBD1. This CDR3 has 15 amino acids. V trimming: 8 bases; J trimming: 5 bases; junction bases outside the gene matches: 12. The germline CDR1 and CDR2 sequences are MNHEY and SVGAGI.

This clone occurred once. The chain joins TRBV7-2 to TRBJ2-7, with TRBD1 identical over 7 bases. Trimming removed 4 bases from V and 2 bases from J; junction bases left unmatched: 2. The germline gives CDR1 SGHTA, CDR2 FQGNSA. CDR3 length: 13 residues. The CDR3 DNA follows: TGTGCCAGCAGCTCGGGACAGACCTACGAGCAGTACTTC. Protein sequence: CASSSGQTYEQYF.